This T cell receptor (beta chain) was documented in a study of T cell responses to AZD1222 COVID-19 vaccine (dated by TCRdb to the early 2020s). Background for the entire study: AZD1222 recipients with second doses at about 4 weeks or about 12 weeks were pooled, because spike-specific TCR depth and breadth did not differ between schedules. Trial participants were enrolled into age subgroups of 18-55, 56-69 and 70-plus years, which contained about 160, 30 and 59 TCR-sequenced participants, respectively. TCR sequencing was performed for fewer than 250 trial participants, of whom 207 were given two doses of AZD1222 and around 26 were given two doses of MenACWY control vaccine. Summary of the overall study and its limitations: Most participants were white British and females outnumbered males, and the authors suggested that clonal diversity may have been underestimated. Reportedly, almost half of the unique spike-specific TCRs recognized epitopes lying outside the regions that are mutated in the B.1.351 and B.1.1.7 variants. Conclusions about previously exposed vaccinees are limited, since just 5 or 6 AZD1222 recipients were seropositive for SARS-CoV-2 at baseline. The 56-69-year group was small, and its depth increase did not reach significance, likely because of low power. CD4 TCRs associated with the vaccine covered the entire spike protein, and the dominant responses were in regions 160-218 and 743-854. Because no samples from the day 14 peak response were available, repertoires could be characterized only after the peak T cell response. After two AZD1222 doses, spike-specific TCR breadth and depth were significantly higher than at day 0 and than in MenACWY recipients.

Points on this clone: What this receptor recognizes is not known. Base quality data are lacking; no much larger clone is found one base away.

V is cut back by 5 bases and J by 8 bases, with 20 bases in the junction unmatched. From the cysteine up to the phenylalanine, the CDR3 has a length of 18 residues. The kept DNA is CDR3 alone, 54 bases in frame from the first base. CDR1 is given as MNHEY and CDR2 as SMNVEV, both from the germline V gene (reference sequence). The CDR3 regions of human TCRbeta chains were analyzed by immunosequencing. The paper's processing steps were these. TCRs in the repertoires were matched against a reference library of SARS-CoV-2-specific TCRs that had been generated with the MIRA antigen-specificity platform. Breadth was defined as the fraction of unique TCRs that were SARS-CoV-2-associated. Depth was defined as the fraction of total T cells that were SARS-CoV-2-associated. Using the MIRA data, every spike-specific TCR was mapped to the spike region that the TCR reacted to and assigned to either a CD4 or a CD8 class. Log10-transformed breadth and depth values were compared by one-way ANOVA with Sidak's multiple comparisons tests. Here the immuneACCESS table is served through TCRdb, limited to in-frame sequences with V and J called. Missing clones are a known gap in these copies; in checked studies unresolved V genes cover under half, and the rest lacks a known reason. V and J calls and clone size are given by that table; D and trimming were obtained from the DNA. In all, the sample holds fewer than 110,000 clones, and about 90% of those were seen once. The ten most abundant clones make up around 4.5% of the sample.

The sample's time point label, decoded: baseline before first vaccination. Vaccinee samples came from UK trials COV001 and COV002, including a single-blind randomized controlled phase 2/3 trial of AZD1222 (ChAdOx1 nCoV-19) in healthy adults. For TCRbeta chain sequencing, PBMC samples from trial participants were taken at day 0 and at day 28 after the second dose. The chain is encoded by TRBV27 joined to TRBJ1-1; TRBD1 agrees with 10 junctional bases. The material was peripheral blood, obtained on day 0 of AZD1222 vaccination. This TCR derives from an adult in good health. The DNA sequence follows: TGTGCCAGCAGTACGCAAACGGGACAGGGGACCAAGGGTCCCGAAGCTTTCTTT. Its coded protein is CASSTQTGQGTKGPEAFF.